The entry that follows covers one T cell receptor (beta chain) sequence. This entry comes from a study of T cell responses to AZD1222 COVID-19 vaccine. From germline, CDR1 is SNHLY and CDR2 FYNNEI. The CDR3 has 15 amino acids. The V segment lost 1 base and the J segment 6 bases; nucleotides outside the gene matches: 4. Here immunoSEQ multiplex PCR was the method, and the copy in TCRdb shows in-frame clones only, minus some. The sample lists approximately 150,000 clones; about 92% were seen once. The sequence derives from an adult who received the AZD1222 COVID-19 vaccine. The sample in question was peripheral blood, obtained 28 days after the second AZD1222 dose. The chain links TRBV2 to TRBJ1-5; the match to TRBD1 covers 9 bases. The CDR3 reads CASSEETGGSQPQHF. The CDR3 nucleotides read TGTGCCAGCAGTGAAGAAACAGGGGGCAGTCAGCCCCAGCATTTT.